This TCR beta chain was observed in a study of type 1 regulatory T cells. The ends were cut back, 0 bases at V and 4 bases at J, with 13 bases in the middle. From germline, CDR1 is SGHVS and CDR2 FQNEAQ. The CDR3 spans 16 residues. MiXCR, applied by TCRdb to the reads, yields one record per CDR3 protein. The sample carries approximately 25,000 distinct CDR3 sequences, around half recorded once. Regarding this clonotype: The antigen is undetermined.

The sample comprised cultured T cells, either the whole culture or a sorted T cell fraction (not recorded which). The clonotype comes from a human donor in good health. The genes are TRBV7-8 and TRBJ1-3; D uncertain. The CDR3 nucleotides read TGTGCCAGCAGCTTAGCCCGGCAAACGGAAGGAAACACCATATATTTT. Protein product: CASSLARQTEGNTIYF. The whole variable domain, filled in from reference TRBV7-8 and TRBJ1-3, reads GAGVSQSPRYKVAKRGQDVALRCDPISGHVSLFWYQQALGQGPEFLTYFQNEAQLDKSGLPSDRFFAERPEGSVSTLKIQRTQQEDSAVYLCASSLARQTEGNTIYFGEGSWLTVV.